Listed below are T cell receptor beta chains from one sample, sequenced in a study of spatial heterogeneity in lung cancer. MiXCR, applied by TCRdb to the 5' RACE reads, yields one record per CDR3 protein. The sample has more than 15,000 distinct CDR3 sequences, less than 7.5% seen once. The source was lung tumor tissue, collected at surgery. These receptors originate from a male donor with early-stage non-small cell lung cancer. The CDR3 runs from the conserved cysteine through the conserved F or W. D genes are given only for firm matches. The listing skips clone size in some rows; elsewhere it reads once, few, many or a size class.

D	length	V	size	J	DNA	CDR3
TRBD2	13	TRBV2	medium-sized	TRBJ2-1	TGTGCCAGCGGGACTAGCGGGAAGGATGAGCAGTTCTTC	CASGTSGKDEQFF
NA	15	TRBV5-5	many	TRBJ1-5	TGTGCCAGCAGCTTGGAGGCAGCCATTAATCAGCCCCAGCATTTT	CASSLEAAINQPQHF
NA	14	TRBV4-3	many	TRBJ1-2	TGCGCCAGCACGGCCCAGTACTCTAACTATGGCTACACCTTC	CASTAQYSNYGYTF
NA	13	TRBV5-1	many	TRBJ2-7	TGCGCCAGCAGCTTGACTAGATCCTACGAGCAGTACTTC	CASSLTRSYEQYF
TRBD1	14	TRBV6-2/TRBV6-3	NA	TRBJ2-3	TGTGCCAGCCAGGGACAGACTAGCACAGATACGCAGTATTTT	CASQGQTSTDTQYF
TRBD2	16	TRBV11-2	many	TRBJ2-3	TGTGCCAGCAGCCTAGGACTAGTTTGGGAGACAGATACGCAGTATTTT	CASSLGLVWETDTQYF
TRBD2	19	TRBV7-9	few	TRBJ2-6	TGTGCCAGCAGCAAAGGGACTAGTTCTGGGAGCTCTGGGGCCAACGTCCTGACTTTC	CASSKGTSSGSSGANVLTF
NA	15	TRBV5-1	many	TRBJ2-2	TGCGCCAGCAGCTTACAGGGTCCGAACACCGGGGAGCTGTTTTTT	CASSLQGPNTGELFF
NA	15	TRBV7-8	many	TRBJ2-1	TGTGCCAGCAGCCAGGGAGTAGGGGGAGAGAATGAGCAGTTCTTC	CASSQGVGGENEQFF
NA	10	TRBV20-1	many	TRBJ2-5	TGCAGTCACCTGCAAGAGACCCAGTACTTC	CSHLQETQYF
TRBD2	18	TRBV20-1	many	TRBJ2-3	TGCAGTGCTAGAGATTTGCTCCCCCAGCGGGGCAGAGGAGATACGCAGTATTTT	CSARDLLPQRGRGDTQYF
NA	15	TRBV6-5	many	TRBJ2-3	TGTGCCAGCAGTTACTACAGTGCTAGCACAGATACGCAGTATTTT	CASSYYSASTDTQYF
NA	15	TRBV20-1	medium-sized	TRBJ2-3	TGCAGTGCTGACGATTTAGCGGACAACACAGATACGCAGTATTTT	CSADDLADNTDTQYF
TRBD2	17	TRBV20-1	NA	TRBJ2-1	TGCAGTGCTACCCGACCGGGACTAGCGGGGGGGCGTTTTGAGCAGTTCTTC	CSATRPGLAGGRFEQFF
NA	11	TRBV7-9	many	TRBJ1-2	TGTGCCAGCAGCTTCGATCGAAGCTACACCTTC	CASSFDRSYTF
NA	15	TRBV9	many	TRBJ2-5	TGTGCCAGCAGCGTAGACGGGGTCGGGCAAGAGACCCAGTACTTC	CASSVDGVGQETQYF
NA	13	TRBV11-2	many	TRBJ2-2	TGTGCCAGCAGCGAAGACAGTGGCGGGGAGCTGTTTTTT	CASSEDSGGELFF
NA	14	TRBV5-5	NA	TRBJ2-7	TGTGCCAGCAGCCGGGACGATACGGCCTACGAGCAGTACTTC	CASSRDDTAYEQYF